Detailed here is one TCR beta chain. This record belongs to a study of T cells after yellow fever vaccination. The CDR3 totals 14 residues. Germline V gene lookup returns CDR1 MNHNS and CDR2 SASEGT. V was pared by 1 base and J by 5 bases, with 11 bases between. Using its own MiXCR run on the 5' RACE reads, TCRdb lists one record per CDR3 protein. The sample holds hundreds of thousands of distinct CDR3 sequences; roughly a sixth are singletons and the top ten take around 17%. This receptor was identified in a man aged 18 to 30 who received the YFV17D yellow fever vaccine. V gene TRBV6-1 combines with J gene TRBJ2-5; D tentatively reads TRBD1 or TRBD2 (5 bases each). This specimen was PBMCs, taken before the yellow fever booster vaccination. CDR3 region: CASSEVGVGETQYF. The DNA of the CDR3 is TGTGCCAGCAGTGAAGTGGGGGTGGGGGAGACCCAGTACTTC.